The rows below give T cell receptor beta chains drawn from one sample of a study of cytomegalovirus exposure and HLA in healthy donors. Profiled with immunoSEQ multiplex PCR; TCRdb holds only in-frame clones, not every one. The sample shows around 150,000 clones, about 72% of them seen only once. Sequenced material: PBMCs. The source is a man aged 40-49 years in good health and CMV-seronegative. The CDR3 runs from the conserved cysteine through the conserved F or W. D genes are given only for firm matches. Clone size is stated in some rows and not others, as once, few, many or a class when expanded.

j_call v_call clone_size d_call cdr3_aa cdr3_nt
TRBJ1-3 TRBV28 . TRBD1 CASSFLGGQRGNTIYF TGTGCCAGCAGTTTTTTAGGGGGCCAGAGAGGAAACACCATATATTTT
TRBJ1-2 TRBV4-2 . . CASSQDRVALNYGYTF TGTGCCAGCAGCCAAGATAGGGTAGCGTTAAACTATGGCTACACCTTC
TRBJ2-7 TRBV5-1 . . CASSSGFYYEQYF TGCGCCAGCAGTTCCGGGTTTTACTACGAGCAGTACTTC
TRBJ2-7 TRBV2 . TRBD1 CASNKKNRDSYYEQYF TGTGCCAGCAACAAAAAAAACCGGGACAGCTACTACGAGCAGTACTTC
TRBJ1-2 TRBV10-3 few . CAISDIGSSAIGYTF TGTGCCATCAGTGATATAGGAAGCAGCGCCATCGGCTACACCTTC
TRBJ2-7 TRBV5-1 few TRBD2 CASSLSLAGVYEQYF TGCGCCAGCAGCTTGTCACTAGCGGGGGTGTACGAGCAGTACTTC
TRBJ2-7 TRBV6-5 . . CASGPGSYEQYF TGTGCCAGCGGCCCGGGGTCCTACGAGCAGTACTTC
TRBJ2-2 TRBV5-1 . . CASSWAQGTGELFF TGCGCCAGCAGCTGGGCACAGGGCACCGGGGAGCTGTTTTTT
TRBJ2-1 TRBV6-4 . TRBD1 CASGPGTGGVSEQFF TGTGCCAGCGGACCCGGGACAGGGGGAGTAAGTGAGCAGTTCTTC
TRBJ2-7 TRBV28 . TRBD2 CASSGGSSYEQYF TGTGCCAGTAGCGGGGGGAGCTCCTACGAGCAGTACTTC
TRBJ2-7 TRBV25-1 few TRBD2 CASSEPGLAGTYEQYF TGTGCCAGCAGTGAACCGGGACTAGCGGGGACGTACGAGCAGTACTTC
TRBJ2-5 TRBV9 . TRBD2 CASSVVSGGADTQYF TGTGCCAGCAGCGTAGTTAGCGGGGGGGCCGATACCCAGTACTTC
TRBJ2-5 TRBV6-1 . . CASSVQRGQETQYF TGTGCCAGCTCTGTACAGAGAGGGCAAGAGACCCAGTACTTC
TRBJ2-6 TRBV19 . . CASRPQGLGVKPGANVLTF TGTGCCAGTAGACCCCAGGGTCTAGGGGTAAAACCTGGGGCCAACGTCCTGACTTTC
TRBJ2-1 TRBV20-1 few . CSAPRGEQFF TGCAGTGCCCCCCGGGGTGAGCAGTTCTTC
TRBJ2-3 TRBV7-2 few TRBD1 CASSPGTVLGTDTQYF TGTGCCAGCAGCCCAGGGACAGTTCTTGGCACAGATACGCAGTATTTT
TRBJ1-2 TRBV6-5 . TRBD1 CASSYEQGRYGYTF TGTGCCAGCAGTTACGAACAGGGGAGGTATGGCTACACCTTC
TRBJ1-2 TRBV4-3 few . CASSQVGGGNYGYTF TGCGCCAGCAGCCAAGTGGGGGGTGGGAACTATGGCTACACCTTC
TRBJ1-2 TRBV4-3 once . CASSIGGAGYTF TGCGCCAGCAGTATCGGGGGTGCTGGCTACACCTTC
TRBJ1-5 TRBV7-2 few TRBD1 CASSSRDRQGTNQPQHF TGTGCCAGCAGCTCCCGTGATAGACAGGGTACGAATCAGCCCCAGCATTTT
TRBJ1-3 TRBV7-2 . . CASSILATAFSGNTIYF TGTGCCAGCAGCATATTGGCGACAGCCTTCTCTGGAAACACCATATATTTT
TRBJ1-5 TRBV19 . . CASKGGQRGNQPQHF TGTGCCAGTAAGGGGGGGCAGCGAGGCAATCAGCCCCAGCATTTT
TRBJ1-3 TRBV18 . TRBD1 CASSPQPPGTGSGNTIYF TGTGCCAGCTCACCACAACCCCCCGGGACAGGGTCTGGAAACACCATATATTTT
TRBJ2-3 TRBV4-3 . . CASSPSLGGGGTDTQYF TGCGCCAGCAGCCCTAGTCTCGGAGGTGGGGGGACAGATACGCAGTATTTT
TRBJ1-5 TRBV6-5 once TRBD1 CATMQGVDQPQNF TGTGCCACCATGCAGGGGGTCGATCAGCCCCAGAATTTT
TRBJ1-6 TRBV6-1 . TRBD1 CASSARQGVDSPLHF TGTGCCAGCAGTGCGCGACAGGGGGTGGATTCACCCCTCCACTTT
TRBJ1-1 TRBV11-1 few . CASAGGDPEAFF TGTGCCAGCGCCGGAGGCGACCCTGAAGCTTTCTTT
TRBJ2-7 TRBV28 . . CASSSLSSYEQYF TGTGCCAGCAGCTCGCTGAGCTCCTACGAGCAGTACTTC
TRBJ2-7 TRBV19 . TRBD1 CASSMGTDYYEQYF TGTGCCAGTAGTATGGGGACAGACTACTACGAGCAGTACTTC
TRBJ2-3 TRBV14 . . CASSQPGVATQYF TGTGCCAGCAGCCAGCCCGGGGTGGCCACGCAGTATTTT
TRBJ1-2 TRBV2 once . CASTGGFRHGYTF TGTGCCAGCACTGGAGGGTTTCGCCATGGCTACACCTTC
TRBJ2-1 TRBV5-4 . TRBD2 CASSGRTSGGGRSYNEQFF TGTGCCAGCAGCGGGAGGACTAGCGGGGGGGGAAGATCCTACAATGAGCAGTTCTTC
TRBJ2-7 TRBV7-2 . TRBD2 CASSLEWGLAGREQYF TGTGCCAGCAGCTTAGAGTGGGGACTAGCGGGGAGGGAGCAGTACTTC
TRBJ1-3 TRBV2 . TRBD1 CATEETGAGNTIYF TGTGCCACCGAGGAGACAGGGGCAGGAAACACCATATATTTT
TRBJ1-1 TRBV7-2 . . CASSPGGVGAFF TGTGCCAGCAGCCCGGGGGGGGTCGGAGCTTTCTTT
TRBJ2-7 TRBV19 few . CASSIVSGYEQYF TGTGCCAGTAGTATAGTTTCGGGCTACGAGCAGTACTTC
TRBJ1-2 TRBV6-1 . . CASSQGDYGYTF TGTGCCAGCAGCCAGGGCGACTATGGCTACACCTTC
TRBJ2-7 TRBV7-9 . TRBD2 CASSRGGLALSYEQYF TGTGCCAGCAGCCGAGGGGGACTAGCGCTCTCCTACGAGCAGTACTTC
TRBJ1-1 TRBV6-6 . TRBD1 CASSFTGGVEAFF TGTGCCAGCAGTTTTACAGGGGGGGTTGAAGCTTTCTTT
TRBJ2-7 TRBV9 . . CASSVGQETYEQYF TGTGCCAGCAGCGTAGGACAGGAAACCTACGAGCAGTACTTC
TRBJ1-1 TRBV9 . . CASSVGGVKAEAFF TGTGCCAGCAGCGTAGGGGGGGTGAAGGCTGAAGCTTTCTTT
TRBJ1-5 TRBV2 . . CASSGIDLSGQPQNF TGTGCCAGCAGTGGGATTGATCTATCGGGTCAGCCCCAGAATTTT
TRBJ2-3 TRBV29-1 few TRBD1 CSVEDPRDRRTDTQYF TGCAGCGTTGAAGATCCCCGGGACAGGCGCACAGATACGCAGTATTTT
TRBJ2-7 TRBV28 . TRBD1 CASSWDRGYEQYF TGTGCCAGCAGTTGGGACAGGGGGTACGAGCAGTACTTC
TRBJ2-7 TRBV21-1 . . CASSKRSGTSSDEQYF TGTGCCAGCAGCAAAAGGTCGGGGACTTCTTCGGACGAGCAGTACTTC
TRBJ2-1 TRBV5-6 once . CASSLAVVGTYNEQFF TGTGCCAGCAGCTTGGCAGTAGTCGGGACCTACAATGAGCAGTTCTTC
TRBJ2-2 TRBV5-1 few TRBD1 CASSRGQGRPGELFF TGCGCCAGCAGCAGGGGACAGGGACGTCCCGGGGAGCTGTTTTTT
TRBJ2-7 TRBV5-1 . . CASSLDGGDTYEQYF TGCGCCAGCAGCTTGGACGGCGGGGATACCTACGAGCAGTACTTC
TRBJ2-7 TRBV15 . . CATSRDGTATTYEQYF TGTGCCACCAGCAGAGATGGTACAGCCACCACCTACGAGCAGTACTTC
TRBJ2-3 TRBV9 . . CASSVAVLDTQYF TGTGCCAGCAGCGTAGCAGTCTTAGATACGCAGTATTTT
TRBJ1-2 TRBV27 . TRBD1 CASSPNRGLGYGYTF TGTGCCAGCAGTCCCAACAGGGGGTTAGGGTATGGCTACACCTTC
TRBJ2-7 TRBV5-4 once TRBD1 CASSPGTGLLHEQYF TGTGCCAGCAGCCCCGGGACAGGATTACTCCACGAGCAGTACTTC
TRBJ1-5 TRBV2 . TRBD1 CASSISGGSQPQHF TGTGCCAGCAGCATTTCAGGGGGGAGTCAGCCCCAGCATTTT
TRBJ2-2 TRBV7-2 . . CASSFWQGGGTGELFF TGTGCCAGCAGCTTTTGGCAAGGCGGAGGAACCGGGGAGCTGTTTTTT
TRBJ2-7 TRBV27 . . CASSLNQGRYEQYF TGTGCCAGCAGTTTAAATCAGGGGCGCTACGAGCAGTACTTC
TRBJ2-7 TRBV10-1 . TRBD2 CASSESVGRGYEQYF TGCGCCAGCAGTGAGTCAGTGGGGCGGGGGTACGAGCAGTACTTC
TRBJ1-1 TRBV5-1 . . CASSHDRRDTEAFF TGCGCCAGCAGTCACGACAGGCGGGACACTGAAGCTTTCTTT